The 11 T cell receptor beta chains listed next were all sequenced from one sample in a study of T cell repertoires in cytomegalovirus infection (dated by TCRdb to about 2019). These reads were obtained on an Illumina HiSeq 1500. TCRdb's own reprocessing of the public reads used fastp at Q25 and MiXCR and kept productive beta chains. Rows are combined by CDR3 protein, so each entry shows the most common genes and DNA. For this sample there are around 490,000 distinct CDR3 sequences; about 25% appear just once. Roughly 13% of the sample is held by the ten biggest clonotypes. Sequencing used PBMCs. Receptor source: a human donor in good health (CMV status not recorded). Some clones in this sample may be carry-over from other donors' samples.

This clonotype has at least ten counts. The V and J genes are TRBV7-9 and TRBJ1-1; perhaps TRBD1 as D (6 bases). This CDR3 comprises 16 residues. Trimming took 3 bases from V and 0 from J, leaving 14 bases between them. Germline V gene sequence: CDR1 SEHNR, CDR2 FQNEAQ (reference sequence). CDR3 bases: TGTGCCAGCAGCTTGGGCAGGGGCGTCTTGAACACTGAAGCTTTCTTT. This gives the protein CASSLGRGVLNTEAFF.

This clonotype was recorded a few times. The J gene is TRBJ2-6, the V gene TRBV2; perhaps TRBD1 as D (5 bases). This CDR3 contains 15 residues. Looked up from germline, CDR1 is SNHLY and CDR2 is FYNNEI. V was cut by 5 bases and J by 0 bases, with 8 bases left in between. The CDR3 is CASSTGSSGANVLTF. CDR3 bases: TGTGCCAGCAGTACAGGAAGCTCTGGGGCCAACGTCCTGACTTTC.

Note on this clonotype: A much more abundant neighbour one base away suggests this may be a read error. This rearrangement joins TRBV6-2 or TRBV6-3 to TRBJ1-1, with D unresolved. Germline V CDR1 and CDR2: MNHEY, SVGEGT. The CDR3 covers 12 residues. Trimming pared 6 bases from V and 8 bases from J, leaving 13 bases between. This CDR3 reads CASSSGSWEAFF. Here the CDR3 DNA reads TGTGCCAGCAGCTCCGGGTCCTGGGAAGCTTTCTTT.

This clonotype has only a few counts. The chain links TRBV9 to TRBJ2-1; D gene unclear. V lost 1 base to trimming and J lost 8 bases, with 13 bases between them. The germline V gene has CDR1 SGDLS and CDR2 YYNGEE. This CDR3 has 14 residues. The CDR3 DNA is TGTGCCAGCAGCGTACGATGGTTCGTGGATGAGCAGTTCTTC. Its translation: CASSVRWFVDEQFF.

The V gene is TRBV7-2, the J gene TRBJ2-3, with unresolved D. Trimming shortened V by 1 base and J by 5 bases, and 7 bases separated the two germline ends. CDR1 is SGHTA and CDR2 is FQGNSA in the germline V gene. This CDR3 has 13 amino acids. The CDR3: CASSLDFRDTQYF. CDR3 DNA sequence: TGTGCCAGCAGCTTAGATTTCCGAGATACGCAGTATTTT.

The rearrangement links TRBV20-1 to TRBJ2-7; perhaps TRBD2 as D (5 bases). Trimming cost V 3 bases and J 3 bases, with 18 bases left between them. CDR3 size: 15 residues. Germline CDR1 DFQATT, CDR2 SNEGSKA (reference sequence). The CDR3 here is CSASPTSGIGYEQYF. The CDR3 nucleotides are TGCAGTGCTAGTCCTACTAGTGGGATAGGCTACGAGCAGTACTTC.

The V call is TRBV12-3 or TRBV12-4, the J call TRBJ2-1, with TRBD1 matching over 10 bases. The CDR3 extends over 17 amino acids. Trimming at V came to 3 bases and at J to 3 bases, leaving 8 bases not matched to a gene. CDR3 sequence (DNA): TGTGCCAGCAGTTTTCTCTCTGGGACAGGGGACTACAATGAGCAGTTCTTC. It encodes CASSFLSGTGDYNEQFF.

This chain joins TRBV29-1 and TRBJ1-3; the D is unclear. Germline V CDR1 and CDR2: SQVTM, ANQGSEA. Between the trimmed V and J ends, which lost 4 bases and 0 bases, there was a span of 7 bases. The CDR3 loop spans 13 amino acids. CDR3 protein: CSVVLSSGNTIYF. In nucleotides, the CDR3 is TGCAGCGTTGTACTCAGCTCTGGAAACACCATATATTTT.

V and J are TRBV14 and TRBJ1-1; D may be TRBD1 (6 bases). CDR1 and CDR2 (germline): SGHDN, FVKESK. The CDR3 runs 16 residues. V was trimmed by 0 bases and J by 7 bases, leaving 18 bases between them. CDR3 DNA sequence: TGTGCCAGCAGCCAAGAGATCACAGGGTCAAAGGTTGAAGCTTTCTTT. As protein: CASSQEITGSKVEAFF.

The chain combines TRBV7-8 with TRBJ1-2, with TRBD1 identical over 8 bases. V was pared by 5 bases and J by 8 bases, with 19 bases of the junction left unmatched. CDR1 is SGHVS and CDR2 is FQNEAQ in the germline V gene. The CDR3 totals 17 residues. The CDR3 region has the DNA TGTGCCAGCAGCCCCTTTGGGGCAGGGGGCATCGAAGAGGGCTACACCTTC. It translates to CASSPFGAGGIEEGYTF. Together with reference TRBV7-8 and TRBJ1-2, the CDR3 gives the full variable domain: GAGVSQSPRYKVAKRGQDVALRCDPISGHVSLFWYQQALGQGPEFLTYFQNEAQLDKSGLPSDRFFAERPEGSVSTLKIQRTQQEDSAVYLCASSPFGAGGIEEGYTFGSGTRLTVV.

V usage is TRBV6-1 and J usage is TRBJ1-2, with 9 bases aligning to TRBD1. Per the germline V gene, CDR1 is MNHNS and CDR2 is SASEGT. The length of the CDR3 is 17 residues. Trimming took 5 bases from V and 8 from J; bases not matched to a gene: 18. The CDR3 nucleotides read TGTGCCAGCAGTCGCGGACAGGGGCCAACGCAACTATACGGCTACACCTTC. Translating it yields CASSRGQGPTQLYGYTF.